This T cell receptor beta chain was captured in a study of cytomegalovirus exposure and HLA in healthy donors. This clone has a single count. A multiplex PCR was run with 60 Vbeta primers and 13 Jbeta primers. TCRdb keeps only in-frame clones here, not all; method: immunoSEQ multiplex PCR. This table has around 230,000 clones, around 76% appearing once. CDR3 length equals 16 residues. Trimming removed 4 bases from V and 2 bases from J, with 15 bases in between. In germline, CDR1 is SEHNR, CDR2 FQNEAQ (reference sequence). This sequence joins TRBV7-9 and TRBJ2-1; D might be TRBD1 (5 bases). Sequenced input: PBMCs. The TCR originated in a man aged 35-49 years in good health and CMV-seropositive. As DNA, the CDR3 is TGTGCCAGCAGCTCAGTACAGGCCTCCCCCTACAATGAGCAGTTCTTC. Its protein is CASSSVQASPYNEQFF.